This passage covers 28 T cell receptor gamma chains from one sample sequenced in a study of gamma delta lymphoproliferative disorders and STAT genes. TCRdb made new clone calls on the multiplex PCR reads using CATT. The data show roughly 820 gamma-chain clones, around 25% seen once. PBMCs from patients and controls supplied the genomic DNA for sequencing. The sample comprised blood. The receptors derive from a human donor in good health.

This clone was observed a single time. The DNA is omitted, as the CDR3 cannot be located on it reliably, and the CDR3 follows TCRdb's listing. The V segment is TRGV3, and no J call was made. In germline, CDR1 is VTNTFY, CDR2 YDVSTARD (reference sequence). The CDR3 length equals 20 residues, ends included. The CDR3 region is CATWDRGIIIRNSLAVEQHF.

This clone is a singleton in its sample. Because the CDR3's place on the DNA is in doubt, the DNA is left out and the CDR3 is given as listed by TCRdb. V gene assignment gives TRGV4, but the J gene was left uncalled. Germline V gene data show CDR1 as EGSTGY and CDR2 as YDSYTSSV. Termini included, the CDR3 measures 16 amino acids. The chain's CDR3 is CATWDPRNSLAVEQHF.

The CDR3 region is CATWDSLVQRPQNSSDWIKTF. CDR3 sequence (DNA): TGTGCCACCTGGGACTCTCTAGTTCAACGGCCACAAAATAGTAGTGATTGGATCAAGACGTTT. The rearrangement uses TRGV2 and TRGJP2. No J gene is reported in TCRdb; it was inferred here by comparing the DNA with germline. The CDR3 is made up of 21 amino acids. CDR1 is EGSNGY, CDR2 YDSYNSKV, per germline. Trimming removed 3 bases from V and 0 bases from J; junction bases left unmatched: 22.

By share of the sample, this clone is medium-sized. CDR3 loop: CALWDGCYKKLF. CDR3 nucleotides: TGTGCCTTGTGGGATGGATGTTATAAGAAACTCTTT. The chain employs TRGV9 and TRGJ1 or TRGJ2. In the absence of a J gene in TCRdb, the DNA was matched to germline to assign it here. This CDR3 is 12 amino acids long. Looked up from germline, CDR1 is GITISATS and CDR2 is ISYDGTV (reference sequence). The J segment lost 6 bases and the V segment lost 4 bases, leaving 6 bases of the junction unmatched.

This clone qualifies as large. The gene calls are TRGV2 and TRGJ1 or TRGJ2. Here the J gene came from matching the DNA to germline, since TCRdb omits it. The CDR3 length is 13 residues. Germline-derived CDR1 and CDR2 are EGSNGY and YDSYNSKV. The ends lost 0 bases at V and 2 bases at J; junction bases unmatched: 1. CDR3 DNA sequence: TGTGCCACCTGGGACGGGGATTATTATAAGAAACTCTTT. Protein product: CATWDGDYYKKLF.

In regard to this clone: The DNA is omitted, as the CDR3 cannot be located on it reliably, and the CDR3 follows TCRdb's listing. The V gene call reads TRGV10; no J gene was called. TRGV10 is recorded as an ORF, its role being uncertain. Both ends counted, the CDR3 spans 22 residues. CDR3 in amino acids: CAAWDYSVLRIIRNSLAVEQHF.

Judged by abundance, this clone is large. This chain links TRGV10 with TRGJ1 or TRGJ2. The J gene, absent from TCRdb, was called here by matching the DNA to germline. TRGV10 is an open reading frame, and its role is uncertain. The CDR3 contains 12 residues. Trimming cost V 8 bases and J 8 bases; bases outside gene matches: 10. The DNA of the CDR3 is TGTGCTGCGTGGGATTGGGAAGATAAGAAACTCTTT. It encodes CAAWDWEDKKLF.

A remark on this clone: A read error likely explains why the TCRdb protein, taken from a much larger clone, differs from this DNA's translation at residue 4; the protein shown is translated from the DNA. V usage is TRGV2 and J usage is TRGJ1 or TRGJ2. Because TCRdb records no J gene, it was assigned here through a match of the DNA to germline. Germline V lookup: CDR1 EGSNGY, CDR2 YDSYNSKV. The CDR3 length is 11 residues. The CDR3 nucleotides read TGTGCCACCCGGGAGGGTTATAAGAAACTCTTT. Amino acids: CATREGYKKLF.

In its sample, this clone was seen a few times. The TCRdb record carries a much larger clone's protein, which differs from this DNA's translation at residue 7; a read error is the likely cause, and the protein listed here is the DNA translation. CDR3: CAAWDSHTKKLF. The CDR3 DNA reads as TGTGCTGCGTGGGATTCCCATACTAAGAAACTCTTT. The chain is built from TRGV10 and TRGJ1 or TRGJ2. TCRdb leaves out the J gene; it was filled in here by matching the DNA to germline. TRGV10 is an open reading frame whose function is uncertain. J was trimmed by 9 bases and V by 8 bases; bases with no gene match: 11. The CDR3 covers 12 residues.

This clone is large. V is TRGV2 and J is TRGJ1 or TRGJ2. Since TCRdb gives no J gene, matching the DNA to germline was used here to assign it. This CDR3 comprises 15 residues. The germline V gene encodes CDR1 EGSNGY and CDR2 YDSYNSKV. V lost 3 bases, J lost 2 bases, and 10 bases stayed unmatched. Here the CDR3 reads CATWDSPRDYYKKLF. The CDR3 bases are TGTGCCACCTGGGACTCGCCGAGGGATTATTATAAGAAACTCTTT.

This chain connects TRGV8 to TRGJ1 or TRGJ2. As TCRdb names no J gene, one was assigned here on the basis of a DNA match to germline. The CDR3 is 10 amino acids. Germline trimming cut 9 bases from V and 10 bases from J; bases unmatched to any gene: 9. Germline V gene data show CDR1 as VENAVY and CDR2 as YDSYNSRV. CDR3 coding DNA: TGTGCCACCAGGATATTAAAGAAACTCTTT. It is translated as CATRILKKLF.

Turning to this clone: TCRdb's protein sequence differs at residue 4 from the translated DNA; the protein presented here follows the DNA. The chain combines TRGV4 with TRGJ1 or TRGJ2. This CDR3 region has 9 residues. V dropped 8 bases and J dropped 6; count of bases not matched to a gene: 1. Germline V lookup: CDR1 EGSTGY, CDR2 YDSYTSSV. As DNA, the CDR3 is TGTGCCACCTTTTATAAGAAACTCTTT. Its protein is CATFYKKLF.

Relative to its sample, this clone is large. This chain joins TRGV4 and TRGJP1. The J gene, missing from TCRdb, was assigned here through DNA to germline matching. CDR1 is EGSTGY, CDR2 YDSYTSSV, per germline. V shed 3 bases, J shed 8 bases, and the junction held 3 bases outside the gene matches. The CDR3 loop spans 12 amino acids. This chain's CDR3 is CATWDSGWFKIF. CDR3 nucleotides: TGTGCCACCTGGGATTCGGGTTGGTTCAAGATATTT.

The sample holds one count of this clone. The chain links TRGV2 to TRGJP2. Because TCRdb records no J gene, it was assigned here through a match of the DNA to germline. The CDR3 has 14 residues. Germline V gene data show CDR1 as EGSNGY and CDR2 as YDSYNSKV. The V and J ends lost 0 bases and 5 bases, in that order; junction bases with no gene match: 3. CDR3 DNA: TGTGCCACCTGGGACGGGCCGAGTGATTGGATCAAGACGTTT. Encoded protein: CATWDGPSDWIKTF.

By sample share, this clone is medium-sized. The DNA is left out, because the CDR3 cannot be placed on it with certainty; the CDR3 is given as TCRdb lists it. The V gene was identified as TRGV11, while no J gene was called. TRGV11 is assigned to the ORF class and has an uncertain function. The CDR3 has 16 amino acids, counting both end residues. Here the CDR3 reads CTTVPAGLENYYKKLF.

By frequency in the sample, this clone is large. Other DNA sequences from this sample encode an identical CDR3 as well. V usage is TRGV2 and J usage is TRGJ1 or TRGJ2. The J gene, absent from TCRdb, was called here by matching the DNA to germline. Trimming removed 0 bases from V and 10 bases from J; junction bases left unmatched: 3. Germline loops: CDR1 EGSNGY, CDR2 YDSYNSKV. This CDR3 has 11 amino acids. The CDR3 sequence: CATWDGPKKLF. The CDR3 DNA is TGTGCCACCTGGGACGGGCCGAAGAAACTCTTT.

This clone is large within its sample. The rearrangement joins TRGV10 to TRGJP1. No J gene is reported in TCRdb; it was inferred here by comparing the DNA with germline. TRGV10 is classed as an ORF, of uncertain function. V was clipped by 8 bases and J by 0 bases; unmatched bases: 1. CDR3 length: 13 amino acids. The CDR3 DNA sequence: TGTGCTGCGTGGGATACCACTGGTTGGTTCAAGATATTT. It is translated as CAAWDTTGWFKIF.

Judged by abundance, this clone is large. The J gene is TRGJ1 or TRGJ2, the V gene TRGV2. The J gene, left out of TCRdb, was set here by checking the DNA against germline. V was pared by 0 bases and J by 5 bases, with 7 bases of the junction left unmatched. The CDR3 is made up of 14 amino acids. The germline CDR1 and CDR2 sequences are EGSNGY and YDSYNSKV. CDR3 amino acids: CATWDGRRNYKKLF. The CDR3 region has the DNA TGTGCCACCTGGGACGGGCGGAGAAATTATAAGAAACTCTTT.

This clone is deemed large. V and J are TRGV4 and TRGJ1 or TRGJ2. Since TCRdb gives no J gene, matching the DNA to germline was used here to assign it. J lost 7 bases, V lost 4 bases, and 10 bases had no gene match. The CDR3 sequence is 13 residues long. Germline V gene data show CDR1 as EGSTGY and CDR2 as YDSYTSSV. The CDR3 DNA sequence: TGTGCCACCTGGGACGGGCCTAGGTATAAGAAACTCTTT. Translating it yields CATWDGPRYKKLF.

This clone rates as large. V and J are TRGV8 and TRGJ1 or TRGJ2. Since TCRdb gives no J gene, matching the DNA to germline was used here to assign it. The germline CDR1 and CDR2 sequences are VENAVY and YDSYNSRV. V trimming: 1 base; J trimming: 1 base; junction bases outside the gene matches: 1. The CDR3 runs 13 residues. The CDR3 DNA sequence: TGTGCCACCTGGGATAGAAATTATTATAAGAAACTCTTT. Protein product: CATWDRNYYKKLF.

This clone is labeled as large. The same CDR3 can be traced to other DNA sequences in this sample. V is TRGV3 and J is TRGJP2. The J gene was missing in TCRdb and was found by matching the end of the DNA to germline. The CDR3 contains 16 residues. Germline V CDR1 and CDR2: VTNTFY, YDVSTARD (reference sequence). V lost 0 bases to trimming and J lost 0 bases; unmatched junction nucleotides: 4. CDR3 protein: CATWDRRDSSDWIKTF. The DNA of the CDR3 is TGTGCCACCTGGGACAGGCGGGATAGTAGTGATTGGATCAAGACGTTT.

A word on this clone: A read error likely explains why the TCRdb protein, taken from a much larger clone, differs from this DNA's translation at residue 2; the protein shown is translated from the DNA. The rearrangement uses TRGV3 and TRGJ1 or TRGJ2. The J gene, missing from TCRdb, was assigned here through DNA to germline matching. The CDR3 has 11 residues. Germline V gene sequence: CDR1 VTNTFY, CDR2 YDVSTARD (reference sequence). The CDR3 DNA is TGTACCACCTGGGATGCGAGAGGGAAACTCTTT. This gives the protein CTTWDARGKLF.

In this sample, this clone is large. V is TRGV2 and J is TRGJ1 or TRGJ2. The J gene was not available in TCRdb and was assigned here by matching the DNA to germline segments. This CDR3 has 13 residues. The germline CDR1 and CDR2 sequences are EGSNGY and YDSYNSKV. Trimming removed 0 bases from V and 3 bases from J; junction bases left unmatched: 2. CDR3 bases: TGTGCCACCTGGGACGGGCCTTATTATAAGAAACTCTTT. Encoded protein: CATWDGPYYKKLF.

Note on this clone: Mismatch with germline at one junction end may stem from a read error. The CDR3 sequence is CATWDTLNYNKKLF. CDR3 sequence (DNA): TGTGCCACCTGGGACACCCTAAATTATAATAAGAAACTCTTT. This chain links TRGV1 with TRGJ1 or TRGJ2. TCRdb is silent on the J gene; assignment here came from matching the DNA to germline. TRGV1 is an open reading frame, and its role is uncertain. There are 14 residues in the CDR3.

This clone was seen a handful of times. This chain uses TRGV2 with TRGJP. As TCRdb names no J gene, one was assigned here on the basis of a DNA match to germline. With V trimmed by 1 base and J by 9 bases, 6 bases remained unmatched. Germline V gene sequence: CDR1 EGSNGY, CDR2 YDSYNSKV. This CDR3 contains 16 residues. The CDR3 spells CATWDGERLGKKIKVF. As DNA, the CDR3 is TGTGCCACCTGGGACGGCGAGAGGTTGGGCAAAAAAATCAAGGTATTT.

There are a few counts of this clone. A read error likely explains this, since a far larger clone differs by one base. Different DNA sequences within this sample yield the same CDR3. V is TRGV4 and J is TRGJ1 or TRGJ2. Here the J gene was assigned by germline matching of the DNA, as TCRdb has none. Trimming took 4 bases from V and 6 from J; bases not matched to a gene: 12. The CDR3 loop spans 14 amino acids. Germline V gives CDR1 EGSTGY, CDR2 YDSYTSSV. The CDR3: CATWDGPRLYKKLF. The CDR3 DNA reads TGTGCCACCTGGGACGGGCCAAGGCTTTATAAGAAACTCTTT.

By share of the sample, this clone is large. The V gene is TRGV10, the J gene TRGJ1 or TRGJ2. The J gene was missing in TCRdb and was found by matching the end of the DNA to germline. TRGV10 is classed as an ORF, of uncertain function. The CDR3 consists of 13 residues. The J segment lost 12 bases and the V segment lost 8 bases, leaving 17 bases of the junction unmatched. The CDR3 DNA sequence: TGTGCTGCGTGGGAAGAGTTAAGAATTGGGAAACTCTTT. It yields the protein CAAWEELRIGKLF.

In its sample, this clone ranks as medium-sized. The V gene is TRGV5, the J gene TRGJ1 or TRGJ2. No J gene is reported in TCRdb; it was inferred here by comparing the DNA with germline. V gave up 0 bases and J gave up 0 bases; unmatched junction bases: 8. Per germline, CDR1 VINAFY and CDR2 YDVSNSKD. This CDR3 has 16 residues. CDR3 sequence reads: CATWDRLGPNYYKKLF. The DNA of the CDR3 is TGTGCCACCTGGGACAGGCTTGGTCCGAATTATTATAAGAAACTCTTT.